What follows are 27 T cell receptor beta chains derived from one specimen sequenced in a study of T-cell memory formation after mild COVID-19. TCRdb used MiXCR to reprocess the 5' RACE reads, holding one entry per CDR3 protein. The repertoire holds roughly 400,000 distinct CDR3 sequences, with 20% to 25% as singletons. The sample taken for sequencing was PBMCs or a T cell subset sorted from them (not recorded which). Source of these receptors: an adult woman who had mild COVID-19 (a few samples of this study predate the infection). Cell type and time point are not known.

This clonotype was picked up many times. This rearrangement joins TRBV5-1 to TRBJ2-1, with 9 bases fitting TRBD2. Germline V gene lookup returns CDR1 SGHRS and CDR2 YFSETQ. The junction had 5 bases not matched to a gene; V was cut back by 0 bases and J by 7 bases. This CDR3 is 15 amino acids long. CDR3 in DNA: TGCGCCAGCAGCTTGGCGGAAAGCGGGAGGAATGAGCAGTTCTTC. Translated: CASSLAESGRNEQFF.

The table lists this clonotype with a few counts. The chain links TRBV2 to TRBJ2-1; TRBD2 agrees at 12 bases. Germline trimming cut 6 bases from V and 5 bases from J; bases unmatched to any gene: 8. Germline V gives CDR1 SNHLY, CDR2 FYNNEI. The CDR3 is 16 residues long. The CDR3 here is CASRDGLAGLNNEQFF. In DNA form, the CDR3 reads TGTGCCAGCAGAGATGGACTAGCGGGATTGAACAATGAGCAGTTCTTC.

This chain connects TRBV7-3 to TRBJ2-7; D is possibly TRBD2 (6 bases). The germline V and J ends were trimmed by 4 bases and 3 bases, with 19 bases remaining between them. Germline V gene sequence: CDR1 SGHTA, CDR2 FQGTGA. The CDR3 totals 16 residues. The CDR3 region is CASSSPRGTRRYEQYF. CDR3 DNA: TGTGCCAGCAGCTCCCCGCGTGGGACTCGACGCTACGAGCAGTACTTC. Supplemented by reference TRBV7-3 and TRBJ2-7, the full variable domain reads GAGVSQTPSNKVTEKGKYVELRCDPISGHTALYWYRQSLGQGPEFLIYFQGTGAADDSGLPNDRFFAVRPEGSVSTLKIQRTERGDSAVYLCASSSPRGTRRYEQYFGPGTRLTVT.

This clonotype was picked up a small number of times. This sequence joins TRBV28 and TRBJ1-6; the D gene is possibly TRBD1 (5 bases). CDR3 size: 14 residues. Trimming removed 3 bases from V and 7 bases from J, with 10 bases in between. CDR1 and CDR2 from the germline V gene are MDHEN and SYDVKM. The CDR3 DNA sequence: TGTGCCAGCAGTTTGGGGCAACCAAATTCACCCCTCCACTTT. It specifies CASSLGQPNSPLHF.

This clonotype has ten or more counts. The chain uses TRBV12-3 or TRBV12-4 and TRBJ1-2; 8 nucleotides line up with TRBD1. With V trimmed by 9 bases and J by 7 bases, 4 bases remained unmatched. This CDR3 spans 11 amino acids. CDR3 DNA sequence: TGTGCCAGTCAGGGGGCAGGTGGCTACACCTTC. Its translation: CASQGAGGYTF.

This clonotype has ten or more counts. V gene TRBV5-1 combines with J gene TRBJ2-5, with TRBD2 as a possible D gene (5 bases). The CDR3 is made up of 15 amino acids. Per the germline V gene, CDR1 is SGHRS and CDR2 is YFSETQ. The ends were cut back, 4 bases at V and 5 bases at J, with 18 bases in the middle. In DNA form, the CDR3 reads TGCGCCAGCAGCACACAAACTAGGGTTCCGGAGACCCAGTACTTC. Amino acid sequence: CASSTQTRVPETQYF.

This clonotype was seen a few times. The chain couples TRBV20-1 to TRBJ2-5, with D possibly TRBD2 on 6 matching bases. The CDR3 extends over 14 amino acids. Looked up from germline, CDR1 is DFQATT and CDR2 is SNEGSKA (reference sequence). V was clipped by 2 bases and J by 7 bases, with 17 bases between them. Here the CDR3 DNA reads TGCAGTGCTAGACCCGAGCGGGCCCGTGGGACCCAGTACTTC. Translating gives CSARPERARGTQYF.

The chain uses TRBV29-1 and TRBJ1-2, with D unresolved. Trimming left V 6 bases short and J 1 base short, with 12 bases between. This CDR3 has 13 amino acids. Per germline, CDR1 SQVTM and CDR2 ANQGSEA. CDR3 DNA sequence: TGCAGCGTCCGAAGACACAGTAACTATGGCTACACCTTC. The encoded protein is CSVRRHSNYGYTF.

This clonotype has more than one count but fewer than ten. The chain joins TRBV6-6 to TRBJ1-6, with D possibly matching TRBD1 (6 bases). The CDR3 contains 14 residues. The germline gives CDR1 MNHNY, CDR2 SVGAGI (reference sequence). Trimming stripped 4 bases from V and 11 bases from J, with 15 bases between. CDR3 amino acids: CASSSPSRGPPLHF. For the CDR3, the DNA is TGTGCCAGCAGTTCACCGTCCAGGGGTCCACCCCTCCACTTT.

Only a few counts were recorded for this clonotype. The V gene is TRBV7-9, the J gene TRBJ2-3; 11 bases match TRBD2. Germline values: CDR1 SEHNR, CDR2 FQNEAQ (reference sequence). The CDR3 spans 16 residues. V dropped 1 base and J dropped 3; count of bases not matched to a gene: 3. Here the CDR3 DNA reads TGTGCCAGCAGCTTAGTACTAGCGGGGGCTACAGATACGCAGTATTTT. Translation gives CASSLVLAGATDTQYF.

In this sample, this clonotype turned up once. V gene TRBV15 combines with J gene TRBJ1-5; D is ambiguous. CDR3 length: 16 amino acids. With 1 base removed from V and 0 bases from J, the gap between germline ends came to 10 bases. CDR1 LNHNV and CDR2 YYDKDF come from the germline V gene (reference sequence). The CDR3 sequence: CATSRGVRNSNQPQHF. The CDR3 coding sequence is TGTGCCACCAGCAGAGGGGTAAGGAATAGCAATCAGCCCCAGCATTTT.

This clonotype has more than one count but fewer than ten. V gene TRBV7-2 combines with J gene TRBJ1-4; no definite D call. The V and J ends lost 3 bases and 7 bases respectively, with 6 bases between them. Germline lookup yields CDR1 SGHTA and CDR2 FQGNSA. The CDR3 runs to 12 residues. This CDR3 is CASSFRSEKLFF. The CDR3, as DNA: TGTGCCAGCAGCTTTCGTAGTGAAAAACTGTTTTTT.

The gene calls are TRBV12-3 or TRBV12-4 and TRBJ2-5; 7 bases line up with TRBD2. The J segment lost 5 bases and the V segment lost 5 bases, leaving 8 bases of the junction unmatched. This CDR3 spans 14 amino acids. The CDR3 spells CASSRGVDGETQYF. CDR3 in DNA: TGTGCCAGCAGTCGGGGGGTCGATGGGGAGACCCAGTACTTC.

The chain recombines TRBV7-8 with TRBJ1-3; no reliable D call. The CDR3 consists of 14 residues. The germline V gene has CDR1 SGHVS and CDR2 FQNEAQ. V was trimmed by 4 bases and J by 6 bases, leaving 13 bases between them. CDR3 sequence reads: CASSWLGVENTIYF. CDR3 nucleotide sequence: TGTGCCAGCAGCTGGCTAGGAGTAGAAAACACCATATATTTT.

The gene calls are TRBV6-1 and TRBJ2-1, with a tentative D call TRBD2 (6 bases). V dropped 7 bases and J dropped 0 bases, with 13 bases sitting between them. The CDR3 consists of 15 residues. The germline CDR1 and CDR2 sequences are MNHNS and SASEGT. CDR3 residues: CASNRGGSSYNEQFF. CDR3 nucleotides: TGTGCCAGCAATAGGGGAGGTTCCTCCTACAATGAGCAGTTCTTC.

This clonotype was seen a handful of times. This chain connects TRBV25-1 to TRBJ2-7; TRBD1 matches at 10 bases. The V segment lost 4 bases and the J segment 7 bases; nucleotides outside the gene matches: 10. The germline gives CDR1 MGHDK, CDR2 SYGVNS. This CDR3 contains 15 residues. The CDR3 DNA sequence: TGTGCCAGCAGTGTTACCGGGACAGGGGCTCGTGAGCAGTACTTC. This sequence encodes CASSVTGTGAREQYF.

This clonotype was seen only a few times. The rearrangement links TRBV20-1 to TRBJ2-3; D is undetermined. The germline CDR1 and CDR2 sequences are DFQATT and SNEGSKA (reference sequence). The CDR3 is 11 amino acids. The V gene lost 0 bases and the J gene lost 7 bases, with 5 bases spanning the gap. The CDR3 sequence: CSARDRYTQYF. The CDR3, as DNA: TGCAGTGCTAGAGATAGGTATACGCAGTATTTT.

This chain connects TRBV14 to TRBJ2-5; TRBD2 aligns across 11 bases. The germline V gene has CDR1 SGHDN and CDR2 FVKESK. The V segment lost 0 bases and the J segment 1 base; nucleotides outside the gene matches: 4. This CDR3 has 17 amino acids. DNA of the CDR3: TGTGCCAGCAGCCAAGAACTCCTAGCGGGGGGCCAAGAGACCCAGTACTTC. Amino acids: CASSQELLAGGQETQYF.

This clonotype was detected only a few times. This chain uses TRBV7-2 with TRBJ1-2; 7 bases are shared with TRBD1. Germline V gene data show CDR1 as SGHTA and CDR2 as FQGNSA. Germline trimming cut 1 base from V and 2 bases from J; bases unmatched to any gene: 1. This CDR3 contains 14 residues. CDR3 in DNA: TGTGCCAGCAGCTTAGAGGGACAGAACTATGGCTACACCTTC. Amino acid sequence: CASSLEGQNYGYTF.

This clonotype was seen ten or more times. The genes are TRBV12-3 or TRBV12-4 and TRBJ1-1; D not certain. This CDR3 contains 14 residues. V gave up 0 bases and J gave up 3 bases, with 8 bases separating them. CDR3 DNA sequence: TGTGCCAGCAGTTTAGCGACCGGGCACACTGAAGCTTTCTTT. This codes for CASSLATGHTEAFF.

The sample holds a few counts of this clonotype. V gene TRBV5-6 combines with J gene TRBJ1-1, with D unresolved. The germline V gene encodes CDR1 SGHDT and CDR2 YYEEEE. The CDR3 is 14 amino acids. V dropped 5 bases and J dropped 8 bases, with 19 bases sitting between them. The CDR3 sequence is CASSSRLGPPEAFF. The CDR3, as DNA: TGTGCCAGCAGTTCGCGTTTAGGGCCTCCAGAAGCTTTCTTT.

The table lists this clonotype with a few counts. The J gene is TRBJ2-7, the V gene TRBV6-2 or TRBV6-3, with D unresolved. Germline V gene data show CDR1 as MNHEY and CDR2 as SVGEGT. With 8 bases removed from V and 11 bases from J, the gap between germline ends came to 16 bases. This CDR3 comprises 11 residues. The CDR3 protein is CASSEALGKYF. The CDR3 DNA follows: TGTGCCAGCTCAGAGGCCCTTGGGAAGTACTTC.

This clonotype was seen a few times. The gene calls are TRBV5-1 and TRBJ2-3; the D call may be TRBD1 or TRBD2 (7 bases each). Trimming cost V 1 base and J 4 bases, with 19 bases left between them. CDR1 and CDR2 (germline): SGHRS, YFSETQ. CDR3 length equals 17 residues. The CDR3 sequence is CASSLSSSGGGPDTQYF. DNA for the CDR3: TGCGCCAGCAGCTTGAGCTCTAGCGGAGGGGGCCCAGATACGCAGTATTTT.

This rearrangement joins TRBV10-3 to TRBJ2-5, with a weak D call TRBD1 (6 bases). Germline V gene lookup returns CDR1 ENHRY and CDR2 SYGVKD. The CDR3 spans 13 residues. Trimming pared 5 bases from V and 5 bases from J, leaving 12 bases between. CDR3 region: CAISSQGWETQYF. CDR3 in DNA: TGTGCCATCAGTTCCCAGGGGTGGGAGACCCAGTACTTC.

V and J are TRBV7-2 and TRBJ2-7; D is unresolved. V shed 5 bases and J shed 2 bases, with 13 bases lying between them. Per the germline V gene, CDR1 is SGHTA and CDR2 is FQGNSA. This CDR3 spans 14 amino acids. As DNA, the CDR3 is TGTGCCAGCAGCCTAGGACGTGCCACCTACGAGCAGTACTTC. Its translation: CASSLGRATYEQYF.

The genes are TRBV19 and TRBJ1-2; 8 bases match TRBD1. J was trimmed by 4 bases and V by 7 bases; bases with no gene match: 5. Germline-derived CDR1 and CDR2 are LNHDA and SQIVND (reference sequence). This CDR3 region has 13 residues. The chain's CDR3 is CASTRDRTYGYTF. The CDR3, as DNA: TGTGCCAGTACCCGGGACAGGACCTATGGCTACACCTTC.

This chain connects TRBV29-1 to TRBJ1-1; a weak D match, TRBD1 (5 bases). CDR3 length equals 16 residues. The germline CDR1 and CDR2 sequences are SQVTM and ANQGSEA. V gave up 6 bases and J gave up 1 base, with 21 bases separating them. CDR3 amino acids: CSVRAGTGRKNTEAFF. The CDR3 DNA reads as TGCAGCGTCCGCGCGGGGACCGGGCGCAAGAACACTGAAGCTTTCTTT. Full variable domain (outside the CDR3, taken from reference TRBV29-1 and TRBJ1-1): SAVISQKPSRDICQRGTSLTIQCQVDSQVTMMFWYRQQPGQSLTLIATANQGSEATYESGFVIDKFPISRPNLTFSTLTVSNMSPEDSSIYLCSVRAGTGRKNTEAFFGQGTRLTVV.